A selection of T cell receptor beta chains follows, all from one sample in a study of T cell clones after liver transplantation. Using immunoSEQ multiplex PCR, the repertoire was profiled, and TCRdb retains in-frame clones only, with some absent. There are around 6,100 clones in the sample; 81% occur only once, and 35% to 40% lies in the top ten. The specimen was CD8+ T cells from blood, collected before liver transplant. The receptors stem from a human donor who received a liver transplant. CDR3s include the opening cysteine and the closing phenylalanine or tryptophan. The order of the fields is clone size, D gene, J gene, V gene, CDR3 protein, CDR3 DNA. The D gene is left open where the match is weak. Part of the rows lack a size; the others show once, few, many or a class for expanded clones.

clone size: .; D gene: .; J gene: TRBJ2-3; V gene: TRBV29-1; CDR3 protein: CSVRGQGDTQYF; CDR3 DNA: TGCAGCGTTAGGGGCCAGGGAGATACGCAGTATTTT
clone size: .; D gene: .; J gene: TRBJ2-5; V gene: TRBV15; CDR3 protein: CATSRDTKQETQYF; CDR3 DNA: TGTGCCACCAGCAGAGATACTAAACAAGAGACCCAGTACTTC
clone size: .; D gene: TRBD1; J gene: TRBJ1-3; V gene: TRBV6-4; CDR3 protein: CASSYRGYGNTIYF; CDR3 DNA: TGTGCCAGCAGTTACAGGGGCTATGGAAACACCATATATTTT
clone size: few; D gene: .; J gene: TRBJ2-1; V gene: TRBV27; CDR3 protein: CASRDSLHNEQFF; CDR3 DNA: TGTGCCAGCAGGGACTCCCTCCACAATGAGCAGTTCTTC
clone size: .; D gene: .; J gene: TRBJ2-2; V gene: TRBV7-3; CDR3 protein: CASSLGIGLNTGELFF; CDR3 DNA: TGTGCCAGCAGCTTAGGAATTGGATTGAACACCGGGGAGCTGTTTTTT
clone size: .; D gene: TRBD2; J gene: TRBJ2-5; V gene: TRBV28; CDR3 protein: CASSWGLAGGNQETQYF; CDR3 DNA: TGTGCCAGCAGTTGGGGACTAGCGGGAGGGAACCAAGAGACCCAGTACTTC
clone size: few; D gene: .; J gene: TRBJ1-4; V gene: TRBV10-1; CDR3 protein: CASSIRDGNEKLFF; CDR3 DNA: TGCGCCAGCAGTATCCGGGACGGCAATGAAAAACTGTTTTTT
clone size: once; D gene: TRBD2; J gene: TRBJ2-1; V gene: TRBV5-4; CDR3 protein: CASSFSGGNNEQFF; CDR3 DNA: TGTGCCAGCAGCTTTAGCGGGGGTAACAATGAGCAGTTCTTC
clone size: .; D gene: .; J gene: TRBJ2-7; V gene: TRBV27; CDR3 protein: CASSLSRQSYEQYF; CDR3 DNA: TGTGCCAGCAGTTTGTCGCGACAGAGCTACGAGCAGTACTTC
clone size: few; D gene: TRBD2; J gene: TRBJ2-7; V gene: TRBV9; CDR3 protein: CASSVESSGSTEQYF; CDR3 DNA: TGTGCCAGCAGCGTAGAATCTAGCGGGAGCACCGAGCAGTACTTC
clone size: .; D gene: TRBD2; J gene: TRBJ2-1; V gene: TRBV4-2; CDR3 protein: CASSQPGLERDNEQFF; CDR3 DNA: TGTGCCAGCAGCCAGCCGGGACTAGAGAGGGACAATGAGCAGTTCTTC
clone size: once; D gene: .; J gene: TRBJ2-5; V gene: TRBV7-8; CDR3 protein: CASSSITDLEETQYF; CDR3 DNA: TGTGCCAGCAGCTCCATCACTGACCTGGAGGAGACCCAGTACTTC
clone size: large; D gene: .; J gene: TRBJ1-1; V gene: TRBV19; CDR3 protein: CASSITGNTEAFF; CDR3 DNA: TGTGCCAGTAGTATCACAGGGAACACTGAAGCTTTCTTT
clone size: .; D gene: .; J gene: TRBJ1-4; V gene: TRBV4-1; CDR3 protein: CASSQLKGGRLFF; CDR3 DNA: TGCGCCAGCAGCCAATTGAAGGGGGGGAGGCTGTTTTTT
clone size: few; D gene: TRBD2; J gene: TRBJ2-7; V gene: TRBV11-1; CDR3 protein: CASSLTLAVPYEQYF; CDR3 DNA: TGTGCCAGCAGCTTAACTCTAGCGGTCCCCTACGAGCAGTACTTC
clone size: .; D gene: .; J gene: TRBJ2-5; V gene: TRBV2; CDR3 protein: CASSVGEAGSSGRETQYF; CDR3 DNA: TGTGCCAGCAGTGTTGGGGAGGCAGGGAGCTCCGGGAGAGAGACCCAGTACTTC
clone size: .; D gene: .; J gene: TRBJ2-1; V gene: TRBV11-2; CDR3 protein: CASRFPWETGNEQFF; CDR3 DNA: TGTGCCAGCCGGTTTCCGTGGGAGACAGGCAATGAGCAGTTCTTC
clone size: .; D gene: TRBD2; J gene: TRBJ2-3; V gene: TRBV9; CDR3 protein: CASSVEVSGGATDTQYF; CDR3 DNA: TGTGCCAGCAGCGTAGAGGTTAGCGGGGGGGCCACAGATACGCAGTATTTT
clone size: .; D gene: .; J gene: TRBJ1-1; V gene: TRBV19; CDR3 protein: CASSGRGNTEAFF; CDR3 DNA: TGTGCCAGTAGTGGCCGGGGGAACACTGAAGCTTTCTTT
clone size: once; D gene: .; J gene: TRBJ2-3; V gene: TRBV5-4; CDR3 protein: CASSLAWGDTDTQYF; CDR3 DNA: TGTGCCAGCAGCTTGGCCTGGGGGGACACAGATACGCAGTATTTT
clone size: .; D gene: TRBD2; J gene: TRBJ2-5; V gene: TRBV5-1; CDR3 protein: CASSLSGRSGGQETQYF; CDR3 DNA: TGCGCCAGCAGCTTGTCGGGGAGATCGGGGGGCCAAGAGACCCAGTACTTC
clone size: .; D gene: .; J gene: TRBJ2-5; V gene: TRBV4-1; CDR3 protein: CASSQDPARIQETQYF; CDR3 DNA: TGCGCCAGCAGCCAAGATCCCGCCCGTATCCAAGAGACCCAGTACTTC
clone size: .; D gene: .; J gene: TRBJ2-5; V gene: TRBV27; CDR3 protein: CASSFSTGGGTQYF; CDR3 DNA: TGTGCCAGCAGTTTTTCTACGGGTGGCGGGACCCAGTACTTC
clone size: .; D gene: TRBD2; J gene: TRBJ2-5; V gene: TRBV4-1; CDR3 protein: CASSHLAAPGKALETQYF; CDR3 DNA: TGCGCCAGCAGCCACCTAGCGGCGCCAGGGAAGGCTTTAGAGACCCAGTACTTC
clone size: .; D gene: TRBD2; J gene: TRBJ2-1; V gene: TRBV7-2; CDR3 protein: CASSPTGLAGGNEQFF; CDR3 DNA: TGTGCCAGCAGCCCGACTGGACTAGCGGGGGGCAATGAGCAGTTCTTC
clone size: .; D gene: TRBD1; J gene: TRBJ2-7; V gene: TRBV5-1; CDR3 protein: CASSFEMGQGIYEQYF; CDR3 DNA: TGCGCCAGCAGCTTCGAAATGGGACAGGGCATTTACGAGCAGTACTTC
clone size: .; D gene: .; J gene: TRBJ2-5; V gene: TRBV14; CDR3 protein: CASSQGYLRTVEYF; CDR3 DNA: TGTGCCAGCAGCCAAGGCTATTTGAGGACGGTCGAGTACTTC
clone size: .; D gene: .; J gene: TRBJ2-1; V gene: TRBV6-5; CDR3 protein: CASGSSRNEQFF; CDR3 DNA: TGTGCCAGCGGGAGCTCCCGCAATGAGCAGTTCTTC
clone size: .; D gene: .; J gene: TRBJ2-7; V gene: TRBV7-2; CDR3 protein: CASSSKAGSFSYEQYF; CDR3 DNA: TGTGCCAGCAGCTCCAAAGCAGGGAGCTTTTCCTACGAGCAGTACTTC
clone size: few; D gene: TRBD1; J gene: TRBJ1-5; V gene: TRBV7-8; CDR3 protein: CASSDGTGIQPQHF; CDR3 DNA: TGTGCCAGCAGCGATGGGACAGGAATTCAGCCCCAGCATTTT
clone size: .; D gene: .; J gene: TRBJ2-5; V gene: TRBV27; CDR3 protein: CASSPLRDFQETQYF; CDR3 DNA: TGTGCCAGCAGTCCACTGCGTGATTTCCAAGAGACCCAGTACTTC
clone size: .; D gene: .; J gene: TRBJ2-3; V gene: TRBV5-6; CDR3 protein: CASTSLPRASNTQYF; CDR3 DNA: TGTGCCAGCACCTCCCTCCCTAGGGCCAGTAATACGCAGTATTTT
clone size: .; D gene: .; J gene: TRBJ1-2; V gene: TRBV7-9; CDR3 protein: CASSFSQTYGYTF; CDR3 DNA: TGTGCCAGCAGCTTTAGCCAGACCTATGGCTACACCTTC
clone size: .; D gene: TRBD2; J gene: TRBJ2-3; V gene: TRBV7-8; CDR3 protein: CASSLGTSGLDTQYF; CDR3 DNA: TGTGCCAGCAGCTTAGGGACTAGCGGATTAGATACGCAGTATTTT
clone size: once; D gene: TRBD1; J gene: TRBJ2-1; V gene: TRBV11-3; CDR3 protein: CASSLRAQGDYNEQFF; CDR3 DNA: TGTGCCAGCAGCTTAAGAGCTCAGGGGGATTACAATGAGCAGTTCTTC
clone size: .; D gene: .; J gene: TRBJ2-5; V gene: TRBV2; CDR3 protein: CASHGLQDRPQETQYF; CDR3 DNA: TGTGCCTCGCACGGCCTGCAGGACAGACCCCAAGAGACCCAGTACTTC
clone size: .; D gene: TRBD1; J gene: TRBJ2-5; V gene: TRBV27; CDR3 protein: CASSPQGSEETQYF; CDR3 DNA: TGTGCCAGCAGTCCACAGGGGAGTGAGGAGACCCAGTACTTC
clone size: .; D gene: .; J gene: TRBJ1-1; V gene: TRBV27; CDR3 protein: CASSFSDMNTEAFF; CDR3 DNA: TGTGCCAGCAGTTTTTCGGACATGAACACTGAAGCTTTCTTT
clone size: .; D gene: TRBD2; J gene: TRBJ2-7; V gene: TRBV4-1; CDR3 protein: CASSQESSGSYEQYF; CDR3 DNA: TGCGCCAGCAGCCAAGAGTCTAGCGGGAGTTACGAGCAGTACTTC
clone size: once; D gene: .; J gene: TRBJ2-7; V gene: TRBV4-2; CDR3 protein: CASSQEALATSVYEQYF; CDR3 DNA: TGTGCCAGCAGCCAAGAAGCCCTTGCGACCAGCGTTTACGAGCAGTACTTC
clone size: .; D gene: TRBD2; J gene: TRBJ2-7; V gene: TRBV4-1; CDR3 protein: CASSHVAGDEQYF; CDR3 DNA: TGCGCCAGCAGCCACGTAGCGGGAGACGAGCAGTACTTC
clone size: .; D gene: .; J gene: TRBJ2-2; V gene: TRBV21-1; CDR3 protein: CASSKVGENTGELFF; CDR3 DNA: TGTGCCAGCAGCAAAGTGGGAGAAAACACCGGGGAGCTGTTTTTT
clone size: once; D gene: TRBD1; J gene: TRBJ2-7; V gene: TRBV5-5; CDR3 protein: CASSLVPGQPSYEQYF; CDR3 DNA: TGTGCCAGCAGCCTAGTACCGGGACAGCCTTCTTACGAGCAGTACTTC